A single sample is the source of the 23 T cell receptor beta chains below, sequenced in a study of blood T cells in healthy people across ages. The second PCR ran about 6 to 11 cycles with a sample-barcoded 5' primer and J-beta primers. TCRdb re-derived calls from the 5' RACE reads in MiXCR, one entry per CDR3 protein. The data hold 660,000 or so distinct CDR3 sequences, with around three fifths observed a single time. The sequencing sample was made of blood. These receptors all come from a man in his sixties in good health.

The chain joins TRBV28 to TRBJ2-5, with 9 bases fitting TRBD1. With V trimmed by 8 bases and J by 4 bases, 11 bases remained unmatched. Looked up from germline, CDR1 is MDHEN and CDR2 is SYDVKM. CDR3 length: 15 amino acids. CDR3 coding DNA: TGTGCCAGCGGCTCTTCCGGGACAGGGCGAGAGACCCAGTACTTC. Translated: CASGSSGTGRETQYF.

The chain couples TRBV2 to TRBJ2-5; the D call may be TRBD1 or TRBD2 (6 bases each). This CDR3 region has 15 residues. CDR1 is SNHLY and CDR2 is FYNNEI in the germline V gene. V was cut by 2 bases and J by 1 base, with 11 bases left in between. CDR3 sequence (DNA): TGTGCCAGCAGTGAAACGGGGGCTCGCCAAGAGACCCAGTACTTC. Its protein is CASSETGARQETQYF.

V gene TRBV5-1 combines with J gene TRBJ1-4; no reliable D call. This CDR3 spans 16 amino acids. Trimming took 0 bases from V and 3 from J, leaving 12 bases between them. Germline CDR1 is SGHRS and CDR2 is YFSETQ. Here the CDR3 reads CASSLDRYSANEKLFF. As DNA, the CDR3 is TGCGCCAGCAGCTTGGACCGGTACAGCGCTAATGAAAAACTGTTTTTT.

Only one count was recorded for this clonotype. The V gene is TRBV7-2, the J gene TRBJ2-5; 11 positions agree with TRBD2. Germline V gene lookup returns CDR1 SGHTA and CDR2 FQGNSA. CDR3 length: 16 residues. The V segment lost 2 bases and the J segment 5 bases; nucleotides outside the gene matches: 7. The CDR3 region has the DNA TGTGCCAGCAGCTTATCTAGCGGGGGGCCGGCGGAGACCCAGTACTTC. This sequence encodes CASSLSSGGPAETQYF.

The chain carries TRBV6-6 and TRBJ2-7; D is unresolved. V was cut by 4 bases and J by 12 bases, with 22 bases left in between. This CDR3 is built from 14 residues. Germline V gene sequence: CDR1 MNHNY, CDR2 SVGAGI (reference sequence). The CDR3 sequence: CASSSAPTNYELYF. CDR3 sequence (DNA): TGTGCCAGCAGTTCCGCTCCCACTAACTACGAACTGTACTTC.

In regard to this clonotype: A single base separates this from a much larger clone, so it may be a read error. This chain links TRBV5-1 with TRBJ1-1; no reliable D call. This CDR3 is built from 13 residues. Germline lookup yields CDR1 SGHRS and CDR2 YFSETQ. With 2 bases removed from V and 7 bases from J, the gap between germline ends came to 12 bases. The CDR3 region is CASSFDGVGEAFF. CDR3 DNA: TGCGCCAGCAGCTTCGACGGGGTGGGTGAAGCTTTCTTT.

This clonotype was counted only a few times. This rearrangement joins TRBV5-1 to TRBJ2-1; possibly TRBD1 for D (6 bases). This CDR3 spans 17 amino acids. Germline values: CDR1 SGHRS, CDR2 YFSETQ. Trimming cost V 4 bases and J 0 bases, with 17 bases left between them. The CDR3 region is CASSHQDSRSSYNEQFF. The CDR3 nucleotides read TGCGCCAGCAGCCACCAGGACAGTAGGAGCTCCTACAATGAGCAGTTCTTC.

This clonotype was counted between two and nine times. The chain is built from TRBV7-9 and TRBJ2-5; TRBD1 aligns across 7 bases. J lost 7 bases, V lost 4 bases, and 3 bases had no gene match. The length of the CDR3 is 12 residues. Looked up from germline, CDR1 is SEHNR and CDR2 is FQNEAQ (reference sequence). The CDR3 here is CASSSTGATQYF. The CDR3 DNA is TGTGCCAGCAGCTCAACAGGGGCGACCCAGTACTTC.

The chain employs TRBV5-6 and TRBJ1-6; 9 positions match TRBD1. This CDR3 has 15 amino acids. The germline V gene has CDR1 SGHDT and CDR2 YYEEEE. The J segment lost 9 bases and the V segment lost 4 bases, leaving 8 bases of the junction unmatched. This CDR3 is CASSPDRGLASPLHF. CDR3 nucleotides: TGTGCCAGCAGCCCAGACAGGGGGTTAGCTTCACCCCTCCACTTT.

This chain links TRBV18 with TRBJ1-2; D call uncertain. Germline CDR1 and CDR2: KGHSH and LQKENI. The CDR3 covers 12 residues. Trimming left V 2 bases short and J 8 bases short, with 9 bases between. The CDR3 nucleotides are TGTGCCAGCTCACCATTGGACCGCGGCTACACCTTC. As protein: CASSPLDRGYTF.

The chain carries TRBV12-3 or TRBV12-4 and TRBJ2-1, with a weak D call TRBD1 (5 bases). Near its end, the DNA agrees better with TRBJ2-7, so the J call may be wrong. This CDR3 contains 15 residues. The CDR3 nucleotides are TGTGCCAGCAGACCAGGGATAAGCTCCTACAATGAGCAGTACTTC. Its translation: CASRPGISSYNEQYF.

This rearrangement joins TRBV7-9 to TRBJ2-3; 13 bases agree with TRBD2. The CDR3 spans 16 residues. Germline V gene lookup returns CDR1 SEHNR and CDR2 FQNEAQ (reference sequence). The V segment lost 6 bases and the J segment 5 bases; nucleotides outside the gene matches: 8. CDR3 in DNA: TGTGCCAGCAGGGATACTAGCGGGGGGGCCGGAGATACGCAGTATTTT. The encoded protein is CASRDTSGGAGDTQYF.

This rearrangement joins TRBV6-5 to TRBJ2-7; TRBD1 is a possible D gene (5 bases). In germline, CDR1 is MNHEY, CDR2 SVGAGI. Trimming pared 6 bases from V and 3 bases from J, leaving 15 bases between. The CDR3 runs to 14 residues. The CDR3: CASRKYKGHYEQYF. The CDR3 DNA sequence: TGTGCCAGCAGAAAGTATAAGGGGCACTACGAGCAGTACTTC.

The gene calls are TRBV10-3 and TRBJ2-7; TRBD1 matches 8 bases. The V segment lost 4 bases and the J segment 5 bases; nucleotides outside the gene matches: 4. The germline CDR1 and CDR2 sequences are ENHRY and SYGVKD. The CDR3 extends over 13 amino acids. The DNA of the CDR3 is TGTGCCATCAGTGCGACAGGGGCGAACGAGCAGTACTTC. It translates to CAISATGANEQYF.

This clonotype appeared a single time. Germline is not matched at one junction end, which may reflect a read error. Here the CDR3 reads CASSFVAGFPHSGANVLTF. CDR3 DNA: TGTGCCAGCAGTTTCGTGGCAGGGTTCCCTCACTCTGGAGCCAACGTCCTGACTTTC. The J gene is TRBJ2-6, the V gene TRBV12-3 or TRBV12-4; perhaps TRBD1 as D (5 bases). The CDR3 is 19 residues long.

Notes on this clonotype: This may be a read error, as it is one base from a much larger clone. The V and J genes are TRBV2 and TRBJ2-7, with 11 nucleotides matching TRBD1. V lost 6 bases, J lost 6 bases, and 1 base stayed unmatched. CDR1 and CDR2 (germline): SNHLY, FYNNEI. CDR3 length: 12 residues. The CDR3 sequence is CASRGTGGEQYF. The CDR3 bases are TGTGCCAGCAGAGGGACAGGGGGCGAGCAGTACTTC.

This clonotype turned up a few times. The chain links TRBV20-1 to TRBJ1-5, with 8 bases fitting TRBD1. This CDR3 region has 15 residues. Looked up from germline, CDR1 is DFQATT and CDR2 is SNEGSKA (reference sequence). Trimming at V came to 5 bases and at J to 5 bases, leaving 11 bases not matched to a gene. In DNA, the CDR3 is TGCAGTGCTCACGCCAGGGGGCGCAGGGATCAGCCCCAGCATTTT. This gives the protein CSAHARGRRDQPQHF.

The sample holds a few counts of this clonotype. The chain joins TRBV12-3 or TRBV12-4 to TRBJ1-1; 7 bases fit TRBD1. Trimming took 7 bases from V and 5 from J; bases not matched to a gene: 13. This CDR3 is built from 15 residues. CDR3 loop: CASTTEGGGFTEAFF. CDR3 bases: TGTGCCAGCACCACCGAGGGAGGGGGCTTTACTGAAGCTTTCTTT.

This chain joins TRBV3-1 and TRBJ1-2; TRBD1 might be the D (5 bases). Germline V CDR1 and CDR2: LGHDT, YNNKEL (reference sequence). This CDR3 comprises 16 residues. V lost 0 bases to trimming and J lost 0 bases, with 11 bases between them. CDR3: CASSQDLGTANYGYTF. DNA for the CDR3: TGTGCCAGCAGCCAAGATCTCGGGACTGCTAACTATGGCTACACCTTC.

The chain couples TRBV5-6 to TRBJ2-4; D gene ambiguous. CDR3 size: 15 residues. With 4 bases removed from V and 4 bases from J, the gap between germline ends came to 15 bases. Germline-derived CDR1 and CDR2 are SGHDT and YYEEEE. The chain's CDR3 is CASSPQAGVKNIQYF. The CDR3 nucleotides are TGTGCCAGCAGCCCTCAAGCCGGAGTAAAAAACATTCAGTACTTC.

The chain joins TRBV3-1 to TRBJ1-2; D gene ambiguous. V was trimmed by 0 bases and J by 6 bases, leaving 8 bases between them. The germline gives CDR1 LGHDT, CDR2 YNNKEL (reference sequence). This CDR3 contains 13 residues. CDR3 sequence: CASSQERWDGYTF. In nucleotides, the CDR3 is TGTGCCAGCAGCCAAGAACGGTGGGATGGCTACACCTTC.

To note about this clonotype: Being one base from a much bigger clone, this may be a read error. This chain links TRBV3-1 with TRBJ2-5; D may be TRBD2 (5 bases). The CDR3 loop spans 17 amino acids. V lost 5 bases and J lost 11, with 30 bases in between. Germline-derived CDR1 and CDR2 are LGHDT and YNNKEL (reference sequence). The CDR3 nucleotides read TGTGCCAGCAGCGCCAGACATGGAGGTAGCGTCAGGAATGAGCAGTACTTC. Amino acid sequence: CASSARHGGSVRNEQYF.

This clonotype came up once. This chain links TRBV9 with TRBJ2-7; D is tentatively TRBD1 or TRBD2 (5 bases each). The CDR3 runs to 13 residues. Trimming removed 3 bases from V and 2 bases from J, with 9 bases in between. CDR1 is SGDLS and CDR2 is YYNGEE in the germline V gene. The CDR3 here is CASSEGPAYEQYF. The CDR3 region has the DNA TGTGCCAGCAGCGAGGGACCGGCCTACGAGCAGTACTTC.